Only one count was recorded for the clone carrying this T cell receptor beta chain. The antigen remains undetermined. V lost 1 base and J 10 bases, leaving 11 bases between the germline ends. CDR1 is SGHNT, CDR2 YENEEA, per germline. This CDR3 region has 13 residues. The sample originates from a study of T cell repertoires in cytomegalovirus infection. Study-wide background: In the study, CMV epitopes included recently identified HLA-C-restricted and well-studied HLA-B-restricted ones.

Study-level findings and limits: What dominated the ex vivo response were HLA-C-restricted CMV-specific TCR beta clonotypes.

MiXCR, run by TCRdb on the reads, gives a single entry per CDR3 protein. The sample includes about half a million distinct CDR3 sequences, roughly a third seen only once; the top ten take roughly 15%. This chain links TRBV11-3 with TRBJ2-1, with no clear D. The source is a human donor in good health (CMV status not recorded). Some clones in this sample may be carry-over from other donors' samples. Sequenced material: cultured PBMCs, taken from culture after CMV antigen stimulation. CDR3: CASSLVLETEQFF. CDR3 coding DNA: TGTGCCAGCAGCTTAGTTTTAGAAACCGAGCAGTTCTTC.